This TCR beta chain was sequenced during a study of T cell responses to AZD1222 COVID-19 vaccine. From germline, CDR1 is SGHTA and CDR2 FQGNSA. Trimming left V 5 bases short and J 1 base short, with 16 bases between. The CDR3 consists of 16 residues. Generated by immunoSEQ multiplex PCR, the TCRdb table keeps only in-frame clones and is missing some. The sample lists some 97,000 clones, around nine tenths occurring once. The TCR was taken from an adult in good health. The source was peripheral blood, collected on day 0 of AZD1222 vaccination. The chain has TRBV7-2 and TRBJ2-3; D possibly matches TRBD1 or TRBD2 (5 bases each). The CDR3 DNA follows: TGTGCCAGCAGCATAGGGACGAGCAGGCGCACAGATACGCAGTATTTT. It yields the protein CASSIGTSRRTDTQYF.